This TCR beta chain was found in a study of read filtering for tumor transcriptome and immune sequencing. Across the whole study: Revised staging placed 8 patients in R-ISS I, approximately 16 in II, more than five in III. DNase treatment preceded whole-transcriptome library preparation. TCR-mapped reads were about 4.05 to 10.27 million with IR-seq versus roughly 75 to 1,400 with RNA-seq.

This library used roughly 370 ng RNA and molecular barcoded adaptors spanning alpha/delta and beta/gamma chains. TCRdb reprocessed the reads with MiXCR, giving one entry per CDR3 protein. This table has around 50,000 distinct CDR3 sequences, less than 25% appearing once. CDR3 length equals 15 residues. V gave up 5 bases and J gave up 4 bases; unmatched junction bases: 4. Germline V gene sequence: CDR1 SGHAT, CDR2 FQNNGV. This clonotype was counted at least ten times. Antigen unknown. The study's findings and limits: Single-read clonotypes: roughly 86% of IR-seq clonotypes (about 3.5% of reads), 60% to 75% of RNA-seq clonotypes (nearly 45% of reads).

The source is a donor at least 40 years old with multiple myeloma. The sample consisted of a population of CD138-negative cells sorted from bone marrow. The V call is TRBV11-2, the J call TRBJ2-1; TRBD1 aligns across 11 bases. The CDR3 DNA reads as TGTGCCAGCAGCCAAAGGGACAGGGGGTACAATGAGCAGTTCTTC. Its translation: CASSQRDRGYNEQFF.